In this sample, the clone carrying this TCR beta chain turned up once. What it binds is unknown. The junction departs from the called germline gene at one end, perhaps through a read error. TCRdb re-derived calls from the reads in MiXCR, one entry per CDR3 protein. This sample has about 62,000 distinct CDR3 sequences, with less than 65% found just once. The record originates from a study of type 1 regulatory T cells. Across the study: This in vitro CD4 product, T-allo10, is enriched for Tr1 cells and alloantigen-specific.

Regarding the study as a whole: Tr1 cells had a more restricted TCR repertoire than non-Tr1 cells.

This CDR3 region has 17 residues. Germline V gives CDR1 DFQATT, CDR2 SNEGSKA (reference sequence). The material sequenced was cultured non-Tr1 T cells, either the whole culture or a sorted T cell fraction (not recorded which). The TCR originated in a human donor in good health. V is TRBV20-1 and J is TRBJ2-6; D possibly matches TRBD1 or TRBD2 (5 bases each). The CDR3 region has the DNA TGCAGTGCTAGAGATGGCCGGGAATCGTCTGGGGCCAACATCCTGACTTTC. It is translated as CSARDGRESSGANILTF.